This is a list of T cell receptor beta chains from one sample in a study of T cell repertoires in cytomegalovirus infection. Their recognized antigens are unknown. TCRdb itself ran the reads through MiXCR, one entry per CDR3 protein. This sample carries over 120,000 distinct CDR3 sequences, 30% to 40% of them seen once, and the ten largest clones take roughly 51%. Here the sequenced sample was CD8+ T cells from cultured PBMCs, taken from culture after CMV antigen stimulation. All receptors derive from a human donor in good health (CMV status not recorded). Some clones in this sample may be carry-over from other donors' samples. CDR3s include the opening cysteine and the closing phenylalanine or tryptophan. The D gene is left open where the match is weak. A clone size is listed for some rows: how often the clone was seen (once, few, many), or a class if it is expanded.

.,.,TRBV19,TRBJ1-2,TGTGCCAGTAGTATACATCAGGGTCCGGACTATGGCTACACCTTC,CASSIHQGPDYGYTF
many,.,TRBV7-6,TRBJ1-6,TGTGCCAGCAGCCAGGGGCCCTATAATTCACCCCTCCACTTT,CASSQGPYNSPLHF
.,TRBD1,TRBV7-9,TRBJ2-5,TGTGCCAGTAACCTTCCGGACAGGGGGGACCAAGAGACCCAGTACTTC,CASNLPDRGDQETQYF
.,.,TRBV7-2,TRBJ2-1,TGTGCCAGCAGCCTCGCCGAATTGTCCTACAATGAGCAGTTCTTC,CASSLAELSYNEQFF
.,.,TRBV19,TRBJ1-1,TGTGCCAGTAGTTTCGGGGGGGGCAGCATGAACACTGAAGCTTTCTTT,CASSFGGGSMNTEAFF
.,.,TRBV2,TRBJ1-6,TGTGCCAGCAGTGAGGCAGGCAGCTCCTATAATTCACCCCTCCACTTT,CASSEAGSSYNSPLHF
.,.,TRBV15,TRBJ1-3,TGTGCCACCAGCAGTGGTTGGGGCGATGTAGGAAACACCATATATTTT,CATSSGWGDVGNTIYF
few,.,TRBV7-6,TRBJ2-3,TGTGCCAGCAGCTTAGTGCAAGATACGCAGTATTTT,CASSLVQDTQYF
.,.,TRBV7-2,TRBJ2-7,TGTGCCAGCAGCTTAGTCGCAGCCTCCTACGAGCAGTACTTC,CASSLVAASYEQYF
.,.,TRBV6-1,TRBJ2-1,TGTGCCAGCAAGAGAGAGGAGCAGTTCTTC,CASKREEQFF
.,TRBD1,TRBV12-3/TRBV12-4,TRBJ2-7,TGTGCCAGCAGTTTGGGGACAGGGGGGTCTAGCTCCTACGAGCAGTACTTC,CASSLGTGGSSSYEQYF
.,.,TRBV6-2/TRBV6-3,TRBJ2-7,TGTGCCAGCACCGAACGGGACGTCGTCTACGAGCAGTACTTC,CASTERDVVYEQYF
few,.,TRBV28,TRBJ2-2,TGTGCCAGCAGCCCCGGGTTCTCGAACACCGGGGAGCTGTTTTTT,CASSPGFSNTGELFF
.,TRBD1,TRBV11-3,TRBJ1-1,TGTGCCAGCAGCTCCTTGGGACAGGGGCCCACTGAAGCTTTCTTT,CASSSLGQGPTEAFF
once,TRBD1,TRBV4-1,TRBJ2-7,TGCGCCAGCAGCCGTGACACAGGGGCCGCCTACGAGCAGTACTTC,CASSRDTGAAYEQYF
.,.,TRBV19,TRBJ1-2,TGTGCCAGTAGCCCTAACTATGGCTACACCTTC,CASSPNYGYTF
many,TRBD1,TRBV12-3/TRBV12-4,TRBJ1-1,TGTGCCAGCAGTTTGGGGGACAGAGCTTTCTTT,CASSLGDRAFF
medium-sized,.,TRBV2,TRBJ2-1,TGTGCCAGCAGTGGAGGCTGGAGCTCCTACAATGAGCAGTTCTTC,CASSGGWSSYNEQFF
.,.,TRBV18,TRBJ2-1,TGTGCCAGCTCACCAACAGGGATCTCCTACAATGAGCAGTTCTTC,CASSPTGISYNEQFF
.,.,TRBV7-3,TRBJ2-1,TGTGCCAGCAGCCTGGGACCCCCCCCCTACAATGAGCAGTTCTTC,CASSLGPPPYNEQFF
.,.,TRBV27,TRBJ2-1,TGTGCCAGCAGTTTCCCGGGAAATGAGCAGTTCTTC,CASSFPGNEQFF
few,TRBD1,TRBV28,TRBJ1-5,TGTGCCAGCAGTTTAGATAGGGGGACAGGGGGGTTTCAGCCCCAGCATTTT,CASSLDRGTGGFQPQHF
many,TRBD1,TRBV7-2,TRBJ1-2,TGTGCCAGCAGCACAGGGGCGGCAGGCTACACCTTC,CASSTGAAGYTF
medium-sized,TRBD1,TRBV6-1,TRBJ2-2,TGTGCCAGCAGTGCCGGACAGGGGTACACCGGGGAGCTGTTTTTT,CASSAGQGYTGELFF
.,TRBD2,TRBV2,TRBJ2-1,TGTGCCAGCAGTGACACTAGCGGGGGGTGGAATGAGCAGTTCTTC,CASSDTSGGWNEQFF
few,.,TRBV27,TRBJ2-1,TGTGCCAGCAGTCACTCGAATGAGCAGTTCTTC,CASSHSNEQFF
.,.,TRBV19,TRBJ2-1,TGTGCCAGTAGCTTTGGCTCCTACAATGAGCAGTTCTTC,CASSFGSYNEQFF
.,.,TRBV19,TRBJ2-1,TGTGCCAGTAGGAACTTAGCGGTTAACTCCTACAATGAGCAGTTCTTC,CASRNLAVNSYNEQFF
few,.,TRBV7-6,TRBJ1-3,TGTGCCAGCAGCTCAGACGACCGGAGCTCTGGAAACACCATATATTTT,CASSSDDRSSGNTIYF
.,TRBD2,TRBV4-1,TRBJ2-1,TGCGCCAGCAGCCAAGAAGGCTACCAGCGGGGCTACAATGAGCAGTTCTTC,CASSQEGYQRGYNEQFF
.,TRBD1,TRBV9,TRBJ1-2,TGTGCCAGCAGCGCCTTACAGGGGGCTAACTATGGCTACACCTTC,CASSALQGANYGYTF
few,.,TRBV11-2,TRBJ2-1,TGTGCCAGCAGCCCGGGAACCTCCTACAATGAGCAGTTCTTC,CASSPGTSYNEQFF
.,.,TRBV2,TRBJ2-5,TGTGCCAGCAGGCCCGACTGGCAAGAGACCCAGTACTTC,CASRPDWQETQYF
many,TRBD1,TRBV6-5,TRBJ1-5,TGTGCCAGCAGTTACGACAGGGTTCAGCCCCAGCATTTT,CASSYDRVQPQHF
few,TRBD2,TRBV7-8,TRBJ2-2,TGTGCCAGCAGCTTAACTAGCGGGGGTACCGGGGAGCTGTTTTTT,CASSLTSGGTGELFF
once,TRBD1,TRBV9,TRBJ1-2,TGTGCCAGCAGCGCAGGGGGCAGAGGGGATGGCTACACCTTC,CASSAGGRGDGYTF
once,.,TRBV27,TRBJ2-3,TGTGCCAGCAGTCTCCTTAGCGAAGGGAAGGATACGCAGTATTTT,CASSLLSEGKDTQYF
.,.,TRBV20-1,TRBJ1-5,TGCAGTGCTAGAGAAGGAGAAGGACGGCATAGCAATCAGCCCCAGCATTTT,CSAREGEGRHSNQPQHF
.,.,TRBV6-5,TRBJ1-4,TGTGCCAGCAGTAGGGAATCCTATGAAAAACTGTTTTTT,CASSRESYEKLFF
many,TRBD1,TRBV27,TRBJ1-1,TGTGCCAGCCAGGACAGGGTAAGGACTGAAGCTTTCTTT,CASQDRVRTEAFF
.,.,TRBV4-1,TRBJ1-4,TGCGCCAGCAGCCTATGGGGCAGGGGATCCGAAAAACTGTTTTTT,CASSLWGRGSEKLFF
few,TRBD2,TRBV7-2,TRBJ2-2,TGTGCCAGCAGCTTGGGCCTGAGCGGGGGATTCGGGGAGCTGTTTTTT,CASSLGLSGGFGELFF
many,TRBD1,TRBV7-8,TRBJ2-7,TGTGCCAGCAGCTCCACAGGGGGTACCTACGAGCAGTACTTC,CASSSTGGTYEQYF
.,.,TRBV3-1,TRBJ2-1,TGTGCCAGCAGCTCCCTCGGAGGGGGCGGGGGAAACAATGAGCAGTTCTTC,CASSSLGGGGGNNEQFF
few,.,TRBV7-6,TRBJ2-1,TGTGCCAGCAGCCTGAGATTAGGCGGTAGCTCCTACAATGAGCAGTTCTTC,CASSLRLGGSSYNEQFF